Listed here is a single T cell receptor beta chain. Its antigen is undetermined. Clones were sequenced by immunoSEQ multiplex PCR, and TCRdb holds only the in-frame ones, with some missing. The table includes 45,000 to 60,000 clones, approximately 80% detected once. The sample's time point: baseline, week 1 (first vaccination visit). Treatment of the sample: pre-vaccination baseline after standard-of-care therapy. This sample was taken from a study of a mutant IDH1 vaccine in newly diagnosed glioma. Study-wide results and caveats: Pseudoprogression showed no apparent link to changes in top peripheral T cell clonotypes. Altogether, approximately 93% of patients exhibited vaccine-induced immune responses.

Germline assignment: CDR1 ENHRY and CDR2 SYGVKD. CDR3 length: 15 residues. Between the trimmed V and J ends, which lost 1 base and 1 base, there was a span of 10 bases. The material sequenced was PBMCs, taken from a glioma patient treated with radiotherapy, temozolomide or both. The TCR comes from a woman in her thirties or forties with glioma. This sequence joins TRBV10-3 and TRBJ2-5, with a weak D call TRBD2 (7 bases). The CDR3 DNA is TGTGCCATCAGTGAGTGGGGAGGGGGCCAAGAGACCCAGTACTTC. Protein: CAISEWGGGQETQYF.